One sample yielded the 27 T cell receptor beta chains listed below, sequenced in a study of regulatory T cells in long-lasting Graves disease (dated by TCRdb to the early 2020s). The library was generated by multiplex PCR. The sequencer listed for this sample is Illumina HiSeq 4000. iRepertoire HTBI primers and Arm-PCR amplification of CDR3 regions were used to construct TCR beta libraries. TCRdb itself trimmed the public reads at Q25 with fastp, ran MiXCR and retained productive beta chains. CDR3 protein duplicates are merged, each entry listing the most common genes and DNA. This sample is represented by some 430,000 distinct CDR3 sequences; approximately 21% of them were singletons. Around 7% of the sample comes from the top ten. The time point label, as the study defines it: persistent/refractory GD, antithyroid drugs over 5 years with positive TRAb. For both TCR sequencing and RNA sequencing, RNA was extracted from PBMCs in TRIzol.

The specimen comprised peripheral blood mononuclear cells (PBMCs), sampled when the disease was refractory, from a patient treated with antithyroid drugs. All receptors come from a female donor with Graves disease.

This clonotype was seen only a few times. A much more abundant neighbour one base away suggests this may be a read error. The J gene is TRBJ2-5, the V gene TRBV6-5, with D maybe TRBD2 (6 bases). V lost 2 bases to trimming and J lost 9 bases, with 19 bases between them. There are 15 residues in the CDR3. Germline V CDR1 and CDR2: MNHEY, SVGAGI. The CDR3: CASSYAGTPLEAQYF. In nucleotides, the CDR3 is TGTGCCAGCAGTTACGCCGGGACTCCTCTGGAGGCCCAGTACTTC.

The rearrangement uses TRBV28 and TRBJ2-3; unclear D gene. This CDR3 spans 17 amino acids. V lost 6 bases, J lost 0 bases, and 19 bases lay in between. CDR1 is MDHEN, CDR2 SYDVKM, per germline. Here the CDR3 reads CASSPYSTGTSTDTQYF. The CDR3 DNA reads as TGTGCCAGCAGCCCCTACTCGACGGGTACCAGCACAGATACGCAGTATTTT.

This clonotype was seen only a few times. The J gene is TRBJ1-2, the V gene TRBV6-1; tentatively, D is TRBD1 (6 bases). Deletions cut 7 bases from V and 4 bases from J, with 16 bases between. Germline CDR1 and CDR2: MNHNS and SASEGT. This CDR3 comprises 14 residues. CDR3 sequence: CASTQRQGIYGYTF. CDR3 nucleotide sequence: TGTGCCAGCACCCAGCGTCAGGGGATCTATGGCTACACCTTC.

This clonotype was seen ten or more times. The chain carries TRBV27 and TRBJ2-7; 7 bases map to TRBD2. Germline V gene sequence: CDR1 MNHEY, CDR2 SMNVEV (reference sequence). The CDR3 spans 14 residues. After removal of 6 bases from V and 5 bases from J, the junction contained 10 bases not matched to a gene. The CDR3 DNA reads TGTGCCAGCAGGAGGGGCGGGAGTTCCCACGAGCAGTACTTC. Translating it yields CASRRGGSSHEQYF.

Ten or more counts support this clonotype. The V and J genes are TRBV12-3 or TRBV12-4 and TRBJ1-6; tentatively, D is TRBD1 (5 bases). This CDR3 contains 13 residues. V lost 6 bases to trimming and J lost 11 bases, with 14 bases between them. CDR3: CASSSAGDTPLHF. DNA for the CDR3: TGTGCCAGCAGCAGCGCGGGGGATACACCCCTCCACTTT.

This rearrangement joins TRBV20-1 to TRBJ1-1, with TRBD1 matching 7 bases. This CDR3 comprises 13 residues. Germline CDR1 is DFQATT and CDR2 is SNEGSKA (reference sequence). V lost 1 base and J lost 7; bases outside the gene matches: 6. The CDR3 DNA is TGCAGTGCTAGAGTACCGGGACAGCATGAAGCTTTCTTT. Protein product: CSARVPGQHEAFF.

This clonotype occurred many times. V is TRBV27 and J is TRBJ2-5; weak D call: TRBD2 (6 bases). Germline values: CDR1 MNHEY, CDR2 SMNVEV (reference sequence). This CDR3 has 13 residues. V was pared by 6 bases and J by 7 bases, with 15 bases between. The CDR3 coding sequence is TGTGCCAGCAGCCTGGAGGGGCGCGGGACCCAGTACTTC. Translation: CASSLEGRGTQYF.

This clonotype was seen ten or more times. The chain links TRBV12-3 or TRBV12-4 to TRBJ1-1; D gene uncertain. The V end was cut by 3 bases, the J end by 4 bases, with 12 bases between. There are 14 residues in the CDR3. The CDR3 coding sequence is TGTGCCAGCAGTTTTTCTACGCGGAGCACTGAAGCTTTCTTT. This gives the protein CASSFSTRSTEAFF.

The table lists this clonotype with many counts. The chain has TRBV12-3 or TRBV12-4 and TRBJ1-1; 9 bases align to TRBD1. J lost 12 bases, V lost 3 bases, and 5 bases had no gene match. The CDR3 contains 12 residues. CDR3 loop: CASSLGTGQPFF. The CDR3 bases are TGTGCCAGCAGTTTGGGGACAGGGCAACCTTTCTTT.

This clonotype showed up many times. The chain couples TRBV5-1 to TRBJ2-2; D remains unclear. Germline CDR1 and CDR2: SGHRS and YFSETQ. This CDR3 has 13 residues. With 4 bases removed from V and 3 bases from J, the gap between germline ends came to 7 bases. The DNA of the CDR3 is TGCGCCAGCAGCCGGGCGGACACCGGGGAGCTGTTTTTT. It is translated as CASSRADTGELFF.

The chain recombines TRBV10-3 with TRBJ1-2; possible D gene TRBD1, 5 bases. Trimming removed 3 bases at V and 3 bases at J, with 11 bases between. In germline, CDR1 is ENHRY, CDR2 SYGVKD. The CDR3 has 14 residues. CDR3 nucleotides: TGTGCCATCAGTGAAATTCCGGGGCACTATGGCTACACCTTC. Encoded protein: CAISEIPGHYGYTF.

This chain links TRBV6-2 or TRBV6-3 with TRBJ1-2, with 8 bases matching TRBD1. The CDR3 has 16 residues. V shed 2 bases, J shed 3 bases, and the junction held 8 bases outside the gene matches. Germline CDR1 is MNHEY and CDR2 is SVGEGT. CDR3 DNA sequence: TGTGCCAGCAGTTACCCTACCCTACAGGGGGACTATGGCTACACCTTC. Its protein product is CASSYPTLQGDYGYTF.

This clonotype was counted ten times or more. The chain has TRBV5-1 and TRBJ2-7, with 10 bases lining up with TRBD2. V trimming: 5 bases; J trimming: 3 bases; junction bases outside the gene matches: 8. Germline CDR1 reads SGHRS; CDR2 reads YFSETQ. The CDR3 loop spans 15 amino acids. In DNA form, the CDR3 reads TGCGCCAGCAGTTTTCTAGCGGGAGTTTTCTACGAGCAGTACTTC. Translating gives CASSFLAGVFYEQYF. Supplemented by reference TRBV5-1 and TRBJ2-7, the full variable domain reads KAGVTQTPRYLIKTRGQQVTLSCSPISGHRSVSWYQQTPGQGLQFLFEYFSETQRNKGNFPGRFSGRQFSNSRSEMNVSTLELGDSALYLCASSFLAGVFYEQYFGPGTRLTVT.

This clonotype was detected a few times. The chain recombines TRBV6-1 with TRBJ2-4; 9 bases are shared with TRBD1. CDR3 length: 13 residues. V shed 5 bases, J shed 7 bases, and the junction held 3 bases outside the gene matches. CDR1 is MNHNS and CDR2 is SASEGT in the germline V gene. The CDR3: CASSRTGDNIQYF. The CDR3 DNA follows: TGTGCCAGCAGTCGGACAGGGGACAACATTCAGTACTTC.

This clonotype came up many times. The rearrangement uses TRBV19 and TRBJ2-7; tentatively, D is TRBD1 or TRBD2 (5 bases each). The CDR3 has 14 amino acids. Germline-derived CDR1 and CDR2 are LNHDA and SQIVND (reference sequence). Trimming took off 1 base at V and 4 bases at J, with 11 bases between the two ends. The CDR3 DNA follows: TGTGCCAGTAGTATAGGTTGGGACGGATACGAGCAGTACTTC. It specifies CASSIGWDGYEQYF. The full variable domain, with the rest looked up from reference TRBV19 and TRBJ2-7, is DGGITQSPKYLFRKEGQNVTLSCEQNLNHDAMYWYRQDPGQGLRLIYYSQIVNDFQKGDIAEGYSVSREKKESFPLTVTSAQKNPTAFYLCASSIGWDGYEQYFGPGTRLTVT.

This clonotype was seen at least ten times. The chain joins TRBV7-2 to TRBJ2-7; no firm D call. Germline CDR1 reads SGHTA; CDR2 reads FQGNSA. The CDR3 sequence is 13 residues long. Trimming removed 3 bases at V and 2 bases at J, with 8 bases between. The CDR3 DNA follows: TGTGCCAGCAGCTTTGAACAGACCTACGAGCAGTACTTC. It codes for CASSFEQTYEQYF.

This clonotype appeared many times. The gene calls are TRBV2 and TRBJ2-2; 12 positions agree with TRBD1. CDR1 SNHLY and CDR2 FYNNEI come from the germline V gene. V shed 5 bases and J 3 bases; nucleotides not matched to a gene: 7. This CDR3 spans 17 amino acids. CDR3 region: CASSSGTGGGDTGELFF. The CDR3 DNA follows: TGTGCCAGCAGTTCCGGGACAGGGGGCGGCGACACCGGGGAGCTGTTTTTT. Looking up the rest from reference TRBV2 and TRBJ2-2 gives the full variable domain: EPEVTQTPSHQVTQMGQEVILRCVPISNHLYFYWYRQILGQKVEFLVSFYNNEISEKSEIFDDQFSVERPDGSNFTLKIRSTKLEDSAMYFCASSSGTGGGDTGELFFGEGSRLTVL.

This clonotype was seen ten or more times. DNA for the CDR3: TGCAGTGCTAGAGATAGGGCAGAACCCTTAAATCAGCCCCAGCATTTT. The encoded protein is CSARDRAEPLNQPQHF. The chain carries TRBV20-1 and TRBJ1-5; D ambiguous. V lost 0 bases and J 4 bases, leaving 16 bases between the germline ends. The CDR3 totals 16 residues. Germline assignment: CDR1 DFQATT and CDR2 SNEGSKA (reference sequence).

The chain uses TRBV6-1 and TRBJ1-1, with D possibly TRBD1 on 6 matching bases. The germline gives CDR1 MNHNS, CDR2 SASEGT. V lost 6 bases, J lost 8 bases, and 16 bases lay in between. This CDR3 comprises 13 residues. The CDR3 sequence is CASSGTLGDEAFF. Written as DNA, the CDR3 is TGTGCCAGCAGCGGGACATTGGGGGACGAAGCTTTCTTT.

This clonotype was seen a handful of times. The gene calls are TRBV25-1 and TRBJ2-6; D unresolved. CDR3 length: 14 residues. Trimming left V 3 bases short and J 13 bases short, with 16 bases between. In germline, CDR1 is MGHDK, CDR2 SYGVNS. The CDR3 coding sequence is TGTGCCAGCAGTGACGGAGACCCTGCCGGTGTCCTGACTTTC. It yields the protein CASSDGDPAGVLTF.

This clonotype was seen at least ten times. The rearrangement links TRBV28 to TRBJ2-7; 7 positions agree with TRBD1. The CDR3 consists of 16 residues. The germline CDR1 and CDR2 sequences are MDHEN and SYDVKM. V was pared by 3 bases and J by 0 bases, with 8 bases of the junction left unmatched. CDR3 region: CASSFELRDSSYEQYF. The CDR3 DNA follows: TGTGCCAGCAGTTTCGAGCTCCGGGACAGCTCCTACGAGCAGTACTTC. The variable domain in full, with the rest retrieved from reference TRBV28 and TRBJ2-7, is DVKVTQSSRYLVKRTGEKVFLECVQDMDHENMFWYRQDPGLGLRLIYFSYDVKMKEKGDIPEGYSVSREKKERFSLILESASTNQTSMYLCASSFELRDSSYEQYFGPGTRLTVT.

This clonotype was seen many times. V usage is TRBV28 and J usage is TRBJ2-7, with 10 bases identical to TRBD2. The CDR3 has 14 amino acids. V gave up 4 bases and J gave up 6 bases; unmatched junction bases: 6. Germline V CDR1 and CDR2: MDHEN, SYDVKM. This CDR3 reads CASSWGTSVGEQYF. CDR3 DNA: TGTGCCAGCAGTTGGGGGACTAGCGTTGGCGAGCAGTACTTC.

This clonotype has only a few counts. CDR3 region: CASSYLRTGTNYGYTF. As DNA, the CDR3 is TGTGCCAGCAGTTACCTTCGGACAGGGACGAACTATGGCTACACCTTC. The chain joins TRBV6-2 or TRBV6-3 to TRBJ1-2, with 8 bases lining up with TRBD1. Germline loops: CDR1 MNHEY, CDR2 SVGEGT. V lost 2 bases to trimming and J lost 2 bases; unmatched junction nucleotides: 7. The CDR3 consists of 16 residues.

In this sample, this clonotype turned up a few times. The V call is TRBV30, the J call TRBJ1-2; D is uncertain. V was shortened by 0 bases and J by 8 bases, with 13 bases between the two germline ends. There are 13 residues in the CDR3. Germline-derived CDR1 and CDR2 are GTSNPN and SVGIG (reference sequence). CDR3 bases: TGTGCCTGGAGTGTACTAACAGCCGAGGGCTACACCTTC. Protein product: CAWSVLTAEGYTF.

The sample holds many counts of this clonotype. The chain employs TRBV28 and TRBJ1-4; the D gene is possibly TRBD1 (5 bases). V shed 5 bases and J shed 0 bases, with 10 bases lying between them. The CDR3 covers 15 residues. Germline V gene sequence: CDR1 MDHEN, CDR2 SYDVKM. The CDR3 is CASSPGKATNEKLFF. The CDR3 DNA reads as TGTGCCAGCAGTCCAGGGAAGGCAACTAATGAAAAACTGTTTTTT.

The CDR3 loop reads CASSQRLASSNEQFF. CDR3 coding DNA: TGTGCCAGCAGTCAGCGACTAGCGAGCAGCAATGAGCAGTTCTTC. The rearrangement uses TRBV2 and TRBJ2-1; 8 bases are a match to TRBD2. With V trimmed by 5 bases and J by 6 bases, 9 bases remained unmatched. Germline V gives CDR1 SNHLY, CDR2 FYNNEI. The CDR3 spans 15 residues.

This clonotype occurred a few times. The genes are TRBV29-1 and TRBJ1-1; 9 bases match TRBD1. The junction had 5 bases not matched to a gene; V was cut back by 7 bases and J by 5 bases. Germline V gene sequence: CDR1 SQVTM, CDR2 ANQGSEA. This CDR3 has 12 amino acids. The CDR3 sequence is CSGQGGNTEAFF. The CDR3 DNA follows: TGCAGCGGACAGGGGGGAAATACTGAAGCTTTCTTT.